The rows below give T cell receptor beta chains drawn from one sample of a study of T cells after yellow fever vaccination. MiXCR was run by TCRdb on the 5' RACE reads, yielding one entry per CDR3 protein. This sample has some 290,000 distinct CDR3 sequences, with roughly 10% found just once. Sequences were derived from CD4+ T cells sorted from PBMCs, sampled 45 days after the yellow fever booster vaccination. Receptors originate from a young man who received the YFV17D yellow fever vaccine. Each CDR3 is given with its conserved first and last residue. D genes are given only for firm matches. Clone size appears in some rows only: once, few, many, or a class for an expanded clone.

j_call	d_call	clone_size	cdr3_length	v_call	cdr3_nt	cdr3_aa
TRBJ2-3	.	few	13	TRBV4-2	TGTGCCAGCAGCCAAGAGAGAGCAGTTACGCAGTATTTT	CASSQERAVTQYF
TRBJ1-1	.	few	13	TRBV6-6	TGTGCCAGCAGTTACTCGTGGGCCACTGAAGCTTTCTTT	CASSYSWATEAFF
TRBJ2-1	TRBD1	.	13	TRBV30	TGTGCCTGGTCGGGACAGGGGGCGTATGAGCAGTTCTTC	CAWSGQGAYEQFF
TRBJ2-7	.	few	14	TRBV12-3/TRBV12-4	TGTGCCAGCGGGAATTTGCCGGTCTCCTACGAGCAGTACTTC	CASGNLPVSYEQYF
TRBJ1-2	.	few	17	TRBV6-1	TGTGCCAGCAGTCAAAGGGTTTCCGCCGGGCAAGGGTATGGCTACACCTTC	CASSQRVSAGQGYGYTF
TRBJ1-1	.	.	14	TRBV3-1	TGTGCCAGCAGCCAAGGGACGCTGGACACTGAAGCTTTCTTT	CASSQGTLDTEAFF
TRBJ2-7	TRBD1	few	13	TRBV5-6	TGTGCCAGCAGCTTGGACAGGGGGCTCGAGCAGTACTTC	CASSLDRGLEQYF
TRBJ1-6	TRBD1	few	14	TRBV2	TGTGCCAGCAGACCTGACAGGGGGATTTCACCCCTCCACTTT	CASRPDRGISPLHF
TRBJ1-1	.	few	12	TRBV7-9	TGTGCCAGCAGCCCCCAGGGGCGAGAAGCTTTCTTT	CASSPQGREAFF
TRBJ1-4	TRBD1	.	13	TRBV7-9	TGTGCCAGCAGCTTACAGGGGGCTGAAAAACTGTTTTTT	CASSLQGAEKLFF
TRBJ2-2	TRBD2	many	15	TRBV6-2/TRBV6-3	TGTGCCAGCAGTTCGACTAGCTTCCGCACCGGGGAGCTGTTTTTT	CASSSTSFRTGELFF
TRBJ1-2	TRBD1	.	18	TRBV4-1	TGCGCCAGCAGCCAGGTCCCGGGACAGGGGGTGAGAGGCTATGGCTGCACCTTC	CASSQVPGQGVRGYGCTF
TRBJ2-3	.	few	13	TRBV6-5	TGTGCCAGCAGTTCTCACAGCACAGATACGCAGTATTTT	CASSSHSTDTQYF
TRBJ1-2	.	.	14	TRBV6-4	TGTGCCAGCAGTGACTCCCCAAGTAGATTTGGCTACACCTTC	CASSDSPSRFGYTF
TRBJ2-3	.	few	14	TRBV6-2/TRBV6-3	TGTGCCAGCAGGACGAGCAGGGGCACAGATACGCAGTATTTT	CASRTSRGTDTQYF
TRBJ1-5	.	few	14	TRBV6-2/TRBV6-3	TGTGCCGTTGGGGTCGGAGCGATGGGCCAGCCCCAGCATTTT	CAVGVGAMGQPQHF
TRBJ2-5	TRBD2	.	15	TRBV12-3/TRBV12-4	TGTGCCAGCAATATGGGCCTAGCGGGGGGAGAGACCCAGTACTTC	CASNMGLAGGETQYF
TRBJ2-7	.	.	15	TRBV7-2	TGTGCCAGCAGCCGGACCGGGATCAACTCTCACGAGCAGTACTTC	CASSRTGINSHEQYF
TRBJ1-1	.	.	14	TRBV5-6	TGTGCCAGCAGCTTTGGCAGAAAGAACACTGAAGCTTTCTTT	CASSFGRKNTEAFF
TRBJ2-3	.	.	17	TRBV24-1	TGTGCCACCAGTGATGCTCGTCTCCAAGAGGGCTGGGATACGCAGTATTTT	CATSDARLQEGWDTQYF
TRBJ2-2	.	.	15	TRBV5-1	TGCGCCAGCAGCTTGGACAGGGTTATCACCGGGGAGCTGTTTTTT	CASSLDRVITGELFF
TRBJ2-3	.	few	13	TRBV6-1	TGTGCCAGCAGTGGGCGGGGTGGAGATACGCAGTATTTT	CASSGRGGDTQYF
TRBJ2-1	.	.	16	TRBV5-4	TGTGCCAGCAGCTTGGACCTCGACACCTCCTACAATGAGCAGTTCTTC	CASSLDLDTSYNEQFF
TRBJ2-2	.	.	11	TRBV20-1	TGCAGTGCGTTCGCAAGGGGGGAGCTGTTTTTT	CSAFARGELFF
TRBJ1-5	TRBD1	.	13	TRBV7-2	TGTGCCAGCAGCGGGGGACAGAATCAGCCCCAGCATTTT	CASSGGQNQPQHF
TRBJ1-2	.	.	15	TRBV7-9	TGTGCCAGCAGCTTATCCACAAGGGGGGCAGGAGGCTACACCTTC	CASSLSTRGAGGYTF
TRBJ2-3	TRBD1	many	13	TRBV28	TGTGCCAGCCGCGGACAGGGCACAGATACGCAGTATTTT	CASRGQGTDTQYF
TRBJ1-1	.	many	13	TRBV11-2	TGTGCCAGCGGCGGGACGCCAGGGACTGAAGCTTTCTTT	CASGGTPGTEAFF
TRBJ2-2	.	few	13	TRBV12-3/TRBV12-4	TGTGCCAGCAGCCCGACTACCACCGGGGAGCTGTTTTTT	CASSPTTTGELFF
TRBJ1-2	.	few	18	TRBV11-2	TGTGCCAGCAGCTTTAGTGGCCGGGGGCTCCTGTTAAGATATGGCTACACCTTC	CASSFSGRGLLLRYGYTF
TRBJ2-7	.	few	13	TRBV6-5	TGTGCCAGCAGTTACTCGATCAGCTACGAGCAGTACTTC	CASSYSISYEQYF
TRBJ1-5	.	few	15	TRBV7-2	TGTGCCAGCAGCTTATCTGCAAGGTCCAATCAGCCCCAGCATTTT	CASSLSARSNQPQHF
TRBJ1-6	.	.	14	TRBV6-6	TGTGCCAGCAGTTACTCAGGGGATAATTCACCCCTCCACTTT	CASSYSGDNSPLHF
TRBJ2-2	.	.	15	TRBV19	TGTGCCAGTACCCAAGGGGGTTTAGTTTCCGGGGAGCTGTTTTTT	CASTQGGLVSGELFF
TRBJ2-1	TRBD1	few	16	TRBV6-2/TRBV6-3	TGTGCCAGCAGTAACGACCTCAGGGGGCGGGGAGGTGAGCAGTTCTTC	CASSNDLRGRGGEQFF
TRBJ1-2	.	.	13	TRBV9	TGTGCCAGCAGCGCATACATTGAGGGTGGCTACACCTTC	CASSAYIEGGYTF
TRBJ2-5	TRBD1	.	16	TRBV5-1	TGCGCCAGCAGCTTTTTGACAGGGGGAATATCAGAGACCCAGTACTTC	CASSFLTGGISETQYF
TRBJ1-1	.	few	14	TRBV6-5	TGTGCCAGCAGTTACTCTGGGATCCACACTGAAGCTTTCTTT	CASSYSGIHTEAFF
TRBJ2-2	.	many	13	TRBV19	TGTGCCAGTAGTAATCCGAACACCGGGGAGCTGTTTTTT	CASSNPNTGELFF
TRBJ2-2	.	.	14	TRBV5-1	TGCGCCAGCAGCTTCGGGACAAAGACCGGGGAGCTGTTTTTT	CASSFGTKTGELFF
TRBJ1-1	.	.	15	TRBV12-3/TRBV12-4	TGTGCCAGCAGTCTTCATGGGACGGGCCGTTCGGAAGCTCTCTTT	CASSLHGTGRSEALF
TRBJ2-1	TRBD1	.	16	TRBV4-2	TGTGCCAGCAGCCAAGATTCGGGACAGGGGAACAATGAGCAGTTCTTC	CASSQDSGQGNNEQFF
TRBJ2-6	.	.	15	TRBV2	TGTGCCAGCAGTCAGGAGGGTGGTGGGGCCAACGTCCTGACTTTC	CASSQEGGGANVLTF
TRBJ2-4	.	.	15	TRBV19	TGTGCCAGTAGTACGTTCGCGGTGCGCGGAAACATTCAGTACTTC	CASSTFAVRGNIQYF